These T cell receptor beta chains were read from a single sample in a study of blood T cell repertoires in COVID-19. The method was immunoSEQ multiplex PCR; TCRdb's version includes in-frame clones alone and lacks a portion of them. This table has 100,000 to 150,000 clones, approximately 86% appearing once. Material: peripheral blood. The receptors derive from a woman in her 70s with COVID-19, enrolled during active disease. CDR3s include the opening cysteine and the closing phenylalanine or tryptophan. D genes are given only for firm matches. The size field is filled for only some rows; it gives once, few, many or a size class.

D	V	J	size	DNA	CDR3
.	TRBV29-1	TRBJ1-6	.	TGCAGCGTTGAAGATAGGAGGAGCTCCTATAATTCACCCCTCCACTTT	CSVEDRRSSYNSPLHF
TRBD1	TRBV7-2	TRBJ1-1	.	TGTGCCAGCAGCCCGAGCAGGGGGATCACTGAAGCTTTCTTT	CASSPSRGITEAFF
.	TRBV9	TRBJ2-1	.	TGTGCCAGCAGCCCAGCGACGGGAAACAATGAGCAGTTCTTC	CASSPATGNNEQFF
.	TRBV11-3	TRBJ2-7	.	TGTGCCAGCAGCTCCTCCGGACAGTACGAGCAGTACTTC	CASSSSGQYEQYF
TRBD2	TRBV11-1	TRBJ2-1	.	TGTGCCAGCAGCTTGGTTAGCGGGGGTGAGCAGTTCTTC	CASSLVSGGEQFF
TRBD2	TRBV5-1	TRBJ2-5	.	TGCGCCAGCAGCTTCGCTAGCGGGGAAGAGACCCAGTACTTC	CASSFASGEETQYF
.	TRBV5-1	TRBJ1-5	.	TGCGCCAGCAGCTTGGTATCGGGGGGTAGTCAGCCCCAGCATTTT	CASSLVSGGSQPQHF
.	TRBV5-6	TRBJ1-4	.	TGTGCCAGCAGTCGGGCAGGGGTCAATGAAAAACTGTTTTTT	CASSRAGVNEKLFF
TRBD1	TRBV11-2	TRBJ2-3	.	TGTGCCAGCAGCTCGGCCCGCACAACCGGGACAGGACTTAACTTT	CASSSARTTGTGLNF
.	TRBV30	TRBJ2-7	once	TGTGCCTGGGGCGGAACCTACGAGCAGTACTTC	CAWGGTYEQYF